A single sample is the source of the 15 T cell receptor beta chains below, sequenced in a study of T cell clonotyping in hematopoietic cell transplantation. TCRdb's copy holds only in-frame clones and misses some; the assay was immunoSEQ multiplex PCR. Seen here are around 1,300 clones, 97% observed once, and the top ten hold just over 2%. The specimen comprised PBMCs, sampled 180 days after allogeneic stem cell transplant. These receptors originate from a male patient aged 45 to 59 who had an allogeneic stem cell transplant from a related donor, so the T cells may come from the graft donor. Some clones in this sample may be carry-over from other donors' samples.

This clone was found once. The V gene is TRBV9, the J gene TRBJ2-3; the D is unclear. CDR1 and CDR2 (germline): SGDLS, YYNGEE. Between the trimmed V and J ends, which lost 0 bases and 0 bases, there was a span of 11 bases. CDR3 size: 16 residues. This CDR3 is CASSVGSDISTDTQYF. CDR3 sequence (DNA): TGTGCCAGCAGCGTAGGATCTGATATTAGCACAGATACGCAGTATTTT.

V gene TRBV13 combines with J gene TRBJ1-1; D gene unclear. Germline V gene data show CDR1 as PRHDT and CDR2 as FYEKMQ (reference sequence). The CDR3 contains 13 residues. Trimming removed 0 bases from V and 3 bases from J, with 5 bases in between. CDR3 bases: TGTGCCAGCAGCTTAGGGGCCCACACTGAAGCTTTCTTT. It yields the protein CASSLGAHTEAFF.

V gene TRBV9 combines with J gene TRBJ1-1, with D perhaps matching TRBD1 (6 bases). Trimming took off 2 bases at V and 6 bases at J, with 20 bases between the two ends. This CDR3 is built from 16 residues. Germline assignment: CDR1 SGDLS and CDR2 YYNGEE. DNA for the CDR3: TGTGCCAGCAGCGTGTCCAGCCCCCAGGGGAGGGCTGAAGCTTTCTTT. This codes for CASSVSSPQGRAEAFF.

V usage is TRBV9 and J usage is TRBJ1-6, with D perhaps matching TRBD1 (6 bases). This CDR3 has 14 amino acids. Trimming removed 4 bases from V and 5 bases from J, with 10 bases in between. Germline CDR1 and CDR2: SGDLS and YYNGEE. For the CDR3, the DNA is TGTGCCAGCAGCCGGGACACAGATAATTCACCCCTCCACTTT. It codes for CASSRDTDNSPLHF.

The CDR3 here is CASSPDGTGGGDTQYF. As DNA, the CDR3 is TGTGCCAGCAGCCCAGACGGGACAGGGGGAGGGGATACGCAGTATTTT. The chain joins TRBV7-2 to TRBJ2-3; 11 bases are a match to TRBD1. The V gene end was trimmed by 5 bases and the J gene end by 6 bases; junction bases not matched to a gene: 10. CDR1 is SGHTA, CDR2 FQGNSA, per germline. The CDR3 loop spans 16 amino acids.

The V call is TRBV5-1, the J call TRBJ2-3; D not resolved. The germline CDR1 and CDR2 sequences are SGHRS and YFSETQ. The CDR3 runs to 11 residues. V lost 4 bases and J lost 8, with 8 bases in between. CDR3 protein: CASSHGGTQYF. DNA for the CDR3: TGCGCCAGCAGCCATGGTGGTACGCAGTATTTT. Using reference TRBV5-1 and TRBJ2-3 for the parts outside the CDR3, the full variable domain is KAGVTQTPRYLIKTRGQQVTLSCSPISGHRSVSWYQQTPGQGLQFLFEYFSETQRNKGNFPGRFSGRQFSNSRSEMNVSTLELGDSALYLCASSHGGTQYFGPGTRLTVL.

This chain uses TRBV5-1 with TRBJ1-2; 9 nucleotides align to TRBD1. V dropped 3 bases and J dropped 8; count of bases not matched to a gene: 11. Germline assignment: CDR1 SGHRS and CDR2 YFSETQ. This CDR3 is built from 15 residues. The CDR3 protein is CASSYAGTGPLGYTF. The CDR3 region has the DNA TGCGCCAGCAGCTACGCCGGGACAGGGCCTCTGGGCTACACCTTC.

The V and J genes are TRBV10-3 and TRBJ2-3; 10 bases align to TRBD2. J lost 3 bases, V lost 3 bases, and 0 bases had no gene match. Germline-derived CDR1 and CDR2 are ENHRY and SYGVKD. The CDR3 has 14 residues. Here the CDR3 DNA reads TGTGCCATCAGTGAACTAGCGGGGACAGATACGCAGTATTTT. This sequence encodes CAISELAGTDTQYF.

This chain links TRBV4-3 with TRBJ2-1; D not resolved. V lost 1 base, J lost 3 bases, and 22 bases lay in between. This CDR3 is built from 19 residues. Germline V lookup: CDR1 LGHNA, CDR2 YSLEER. This CDR3 is CASSQGILGGSRVYNEQFF. The CDR3, as DNA: TGCGCCAGCAGCCAAGGGATTCTTGGCGGATCAAGAGTCTACAATGAGCAGTTCTTC.

This chain joins TRBV7-9 and TRBJ1-4; D not certain. This CDR3 has 16 amino acids. Germline assignment: CDR1 SEHNR and CDR2 FQNEAQ (reference sequence). V was shortened by 3 bases and J by 0 bases, with 11 bases between the two germline ends. In DNA form, the CDR3 reads TGTGCCAGCAGCTTCTGGACGGATCCAACTAATGAAAAACTGTTTTTT. This gives the protein CASSFWTDPTNEKLFF.

The V call is TRBV11-2, the J call TRBJ1-2, with a possible D match to TRBD1 (5 bases). Germline V gene sequence: CDR1 SGHAT, CDR2 FQNNGV. The CDR3 is made up of 13 amino acids. The V gene lost 6 bases and the J gene lost 7 bases, with 15 bases spanning the gap. The CDR3 bases are TGTGCCAGCAGAATTGGGACTGCATCTGGCTACACCTTC. Amino acids: CASRIGTASGYTF.

This chain links TRBV5-1 with TRBJ1-3; 7 bases map to TRBD1. CDR1 is SGHRS, CDR2 YFSETQ, per germline. The CDR3 loop spans 16 amino acids. V lost 4 bases, J lost 2 bases, and 9 bases stayed unmatched. CDR3 DNA: TGCGCCAGCAGCCCCTATCGACAGGGTGCTGGAAACACCATATATTTT. Its protein product is CASSPYRQGAGNTIYF.

The rearrangement joins TRBV9 to TRBJ2-7; unclear D gene. The germline CDR1 and CDR2 sequences are SGDLS and YYNGEE. This CDR3 is 16 amino acids long. Trimming pared 0 bases from V and 2 bases from J, leaving 15 bases between. The CDR3 nucleotides are TGTGCCAGCAGCGTAGATCCAACCCCAATGCCCTACGAGCAGTACTTC. As protein: CASSVDPTPMPYEQYF.

This clone was seen just once. The chain has TRBV6-6 and TRBJ2-3; D not certain. The V and J ends lost 6 bases and 4 bases respectively, with 8 bases between them. CDR1 MNHNY and CDR2 SVGAGI come from the germline V gene (reference sequence). The CDR3 sequence is 12 residues long. CDR3 DNA: TGTGCCAGCAGCCGGGCCCCAGATACGCAGTATTTT. This codes for CASSRAPDTQYF.

This rearrangement joins TRBV19 to TRBJ2-3, with a weak D call TRBD1 (5 bases). The germline gives CDR1 LNHDA, CDR2 SQIVND (reference sequence). Trimming cost V 5 bases and J 6 bases, with 18 bases left between them. This CDR3 is 15 amino acids long. CDR3 bases: TGTGCCAGTAGTCTCCCAAACAGGCACCTCGATACGCAGTATTTT. The encoded protein is CASSLPNRHLDTQYF.